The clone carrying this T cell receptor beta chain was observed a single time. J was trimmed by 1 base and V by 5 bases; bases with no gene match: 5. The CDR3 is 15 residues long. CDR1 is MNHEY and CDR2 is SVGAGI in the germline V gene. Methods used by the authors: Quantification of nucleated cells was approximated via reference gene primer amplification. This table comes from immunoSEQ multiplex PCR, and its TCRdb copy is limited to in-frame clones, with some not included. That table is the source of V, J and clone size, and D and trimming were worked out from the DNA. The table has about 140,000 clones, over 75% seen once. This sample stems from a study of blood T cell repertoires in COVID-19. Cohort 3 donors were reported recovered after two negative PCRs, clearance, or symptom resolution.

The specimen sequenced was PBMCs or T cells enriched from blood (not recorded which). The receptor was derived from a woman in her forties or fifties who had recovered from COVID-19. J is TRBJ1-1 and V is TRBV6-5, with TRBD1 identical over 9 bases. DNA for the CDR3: TGTGCCAGCAGTCACACAGGGGGCCAGAACACTGAAGCTTTCTTT. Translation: CASSHTGGQNTEAFF.